Sequencing of this T cell receptor beta chain was carried out in a study of control samples from healthy donors and cancer patients. Profiled with immunoSEQ multiplex PCR; TCRdb holds only in-frame clones, not every one. The sample carries some 89,000 clones, approximately 89% recorded once. Material for sequencing was blood. This sequence originates from a man under 40 in good health.

CDR3 sequence reads: CASSLDPGYTGELFF. CDR3 nucleotide sequence: TGTGCCAGCAGCTTAGACCCCGGGTACACCGGGGAGCTGTTTTTT. The rearrangement joins TRBV7-9 to TRBJ2-2; no firm D call. Germline values: CDR1 SEHNR, CDR2 FQNEAQ (reference sequence). CDR3 length equals 15 residues. The germline V and J ends were trimmed by 1 base and 3 bases, with 9 bases remaining between them.